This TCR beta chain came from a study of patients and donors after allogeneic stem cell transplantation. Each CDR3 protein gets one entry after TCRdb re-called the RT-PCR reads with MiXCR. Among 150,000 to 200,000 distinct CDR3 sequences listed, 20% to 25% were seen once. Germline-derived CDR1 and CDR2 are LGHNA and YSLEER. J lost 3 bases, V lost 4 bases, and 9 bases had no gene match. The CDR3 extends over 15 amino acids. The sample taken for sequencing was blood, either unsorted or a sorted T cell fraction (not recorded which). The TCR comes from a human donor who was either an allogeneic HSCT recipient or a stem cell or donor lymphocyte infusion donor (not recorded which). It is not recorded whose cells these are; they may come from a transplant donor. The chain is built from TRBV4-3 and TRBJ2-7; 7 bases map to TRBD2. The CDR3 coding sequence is TGCGCCAGCAGCCTCCACCGCGGGAGTCTCTACGAGCAGTACTTC. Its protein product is CASSLHRGSLYEQYF.